What follows is one TCR beta chain and its context. The entry originates in a study of shared clonotypes between healthy human individuals. Method: immunoSEQ multiplex PCR; TCRdb's copy keeps in-frame clones and lacks some. The sample carries some 2,500,000 clones, around 92% recorded once. The study drew its donors from healthy HIV-negative adults without recent acute infections or vaccinations. The investigators split CD4+ cells into a CD45RA+ naive subset and a CD45RA-negative memory subset. Sequencing input: naive CD4+ T cells from PBMCs. The subset is: CD45RA+ positively selected. The sequence derives from a man between 18 and 29 years old in good health. Some clones in this sample may be carry-over from other donors' samples.

As DNA, the CDR3 is TGTGCCAGCAGCATGAACAGACAAGAGACCCAGTACTTC. This translates into CASSMNRQETQYF. V and J are TRBV7-2 and TRBJ2-5; D not certain. Trimming removed 5 bases from V and 2 bases from J, with 9 bases in between. The germline gives CDR1 SGHTA, CDR2 FQGNSA. The length of the CDR3 is 13 residues.